This entry lists 5 T cell receptor beta chains sequenced from one sample in a study of cytomegalovirus exposure and HLA in healthy donors. In the PCR, 60 Vbeta and 13 Jbeta primers were used. The table came from immunoSEQ multiplex PCR; TCRdb's copy has only in-frame clones and leaves some out. The table includes around 170,000 clones, roughly 80% detected once. The sequenced sample was PBMCs. These receptors were collected from a woman in her fifties or sixties in good health and CMV-seropositive.

In the case of this clone: The germline gene is not matched at one end of the junction; a read error may be the cause. The chain uses TRBV6-1 and TRBJ1-2; 9 bases line up with TRBD1. This CDR3 is 13 amino acids long. Germline CDR1 and CDR2: MNHNS and SASEGT. This chain's CDR3 is CASRQGQGIGYAF. The CDR3 DNA reads as TGTGCCAGCAGACAGGGACAGGGTATTGGCTACGCCTTC.

This chain connects TRBV5-1 to TRBJ2-2; TRBD1 matches 11 bases. J was trimmed by 2 bases and V by 9 bases; bases with no gene match: 3. The CDR3 runs to 14 residues. The germline V gene encodes CDR1 SGHRS and CDR2 YFSETQ. CDR3 sequence: CATRTGGNTGELFF. The CDR3 DNA reads TGCGCCACCAGGACAGGGGGCAACACCGGGGAGCTGTTTTTT.

The V call is TRBV10-1, the J call TRBJ2-3; weak D call: TRBD2 (5 bases). There are 14 residues in the CDR3. The V end lost 3 bases, the J end lost 2 bases, and 9 bases lay between the germline ends. Germline V gives CDR1 WNHNN, CDR2 SYGVQD (reference sequence). CDR3: CASSDGGYTDTQYF. CDR3 in DNA: TGCGCCAGCAGTGATGGAGGTTACACAGATACGCAGTATTTT.

The J gene is TRBJ2-3, the V gene TRBV7-3; 10 bases match TRBD1. V lost 5 bases to trimming and J lost 4 bases; unmatched junction nucleotides: 6. Germline CDR1 SGHTA, CDR2 FQGTGA. The CDR3 has 15 amino acids. CDR3 in DNA: TGTGCCAGCAGCCCCGCCGGGACAGGGGCAGATACGCAGTATTTT. This codes for CASSPAGTGADTQYF.

This clone has a single count. This chain's CDR3 is CASSSQGRVAFF. CDR3 in DNA: TGTGCCAGCAGCTCTCAGGGTCGGGTGGCTTTCTTT. The rearrangement joins TRBV28 to TRBJ1-1; TRBD1 is a possible D gene (5 bases). The CDR3 runs 12 residues. Germline V lookup: CDR1 MDHEN, CDR2 SYDVKM. V shed 6 bases and J shed 11 bases, with 16 bases lying between them.